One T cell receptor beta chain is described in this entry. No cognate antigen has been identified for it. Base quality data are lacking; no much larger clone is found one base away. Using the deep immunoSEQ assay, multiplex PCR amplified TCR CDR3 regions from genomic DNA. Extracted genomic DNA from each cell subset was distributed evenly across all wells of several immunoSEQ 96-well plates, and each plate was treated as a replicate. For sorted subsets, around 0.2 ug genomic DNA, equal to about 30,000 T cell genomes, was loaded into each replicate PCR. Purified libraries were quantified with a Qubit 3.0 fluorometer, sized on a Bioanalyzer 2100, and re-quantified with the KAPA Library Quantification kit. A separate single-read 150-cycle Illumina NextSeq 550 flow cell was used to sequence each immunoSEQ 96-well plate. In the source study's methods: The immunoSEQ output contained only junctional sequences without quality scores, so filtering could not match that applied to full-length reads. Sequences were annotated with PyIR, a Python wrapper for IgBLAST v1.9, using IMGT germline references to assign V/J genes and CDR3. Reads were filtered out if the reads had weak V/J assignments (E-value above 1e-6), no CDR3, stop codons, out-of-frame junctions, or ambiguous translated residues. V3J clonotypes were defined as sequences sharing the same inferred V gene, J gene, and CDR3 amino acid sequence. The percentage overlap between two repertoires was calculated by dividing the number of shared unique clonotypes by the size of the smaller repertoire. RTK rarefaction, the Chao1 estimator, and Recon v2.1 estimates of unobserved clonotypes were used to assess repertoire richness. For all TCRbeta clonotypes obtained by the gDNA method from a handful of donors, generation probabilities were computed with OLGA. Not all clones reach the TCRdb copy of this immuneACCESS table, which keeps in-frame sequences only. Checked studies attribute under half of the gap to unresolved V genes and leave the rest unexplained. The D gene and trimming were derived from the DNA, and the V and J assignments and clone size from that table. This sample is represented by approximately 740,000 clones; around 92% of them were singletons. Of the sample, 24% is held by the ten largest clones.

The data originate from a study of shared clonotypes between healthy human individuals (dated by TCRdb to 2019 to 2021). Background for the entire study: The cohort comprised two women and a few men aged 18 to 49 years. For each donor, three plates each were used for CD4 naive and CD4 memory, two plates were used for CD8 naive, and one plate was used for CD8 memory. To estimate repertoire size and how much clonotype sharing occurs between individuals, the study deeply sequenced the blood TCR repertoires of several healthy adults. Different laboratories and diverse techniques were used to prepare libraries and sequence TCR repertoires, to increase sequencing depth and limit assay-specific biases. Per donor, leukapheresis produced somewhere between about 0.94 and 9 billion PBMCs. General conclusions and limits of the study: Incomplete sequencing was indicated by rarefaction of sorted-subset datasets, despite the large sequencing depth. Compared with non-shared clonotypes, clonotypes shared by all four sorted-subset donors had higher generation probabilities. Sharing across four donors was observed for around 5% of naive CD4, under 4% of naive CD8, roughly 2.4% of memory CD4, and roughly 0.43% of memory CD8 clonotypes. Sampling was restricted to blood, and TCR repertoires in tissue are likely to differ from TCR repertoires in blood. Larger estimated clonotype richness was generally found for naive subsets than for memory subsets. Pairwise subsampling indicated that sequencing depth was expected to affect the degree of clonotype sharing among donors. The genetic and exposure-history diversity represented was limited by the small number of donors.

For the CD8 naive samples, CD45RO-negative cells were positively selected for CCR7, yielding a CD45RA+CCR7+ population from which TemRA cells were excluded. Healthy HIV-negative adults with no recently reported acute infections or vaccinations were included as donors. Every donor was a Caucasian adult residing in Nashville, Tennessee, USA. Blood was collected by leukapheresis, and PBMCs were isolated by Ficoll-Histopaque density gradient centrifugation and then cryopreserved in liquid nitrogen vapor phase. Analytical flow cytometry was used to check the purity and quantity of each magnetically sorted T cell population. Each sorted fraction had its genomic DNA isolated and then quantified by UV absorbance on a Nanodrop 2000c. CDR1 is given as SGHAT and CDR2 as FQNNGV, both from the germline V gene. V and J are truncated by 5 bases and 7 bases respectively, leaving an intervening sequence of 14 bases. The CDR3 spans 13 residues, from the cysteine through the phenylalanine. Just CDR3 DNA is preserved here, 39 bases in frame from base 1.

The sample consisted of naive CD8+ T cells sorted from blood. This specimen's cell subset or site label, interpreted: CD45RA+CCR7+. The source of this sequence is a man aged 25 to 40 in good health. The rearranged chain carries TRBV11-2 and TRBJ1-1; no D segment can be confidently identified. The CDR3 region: CASSPTGGIEAFF. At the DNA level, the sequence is TGTGCCAGCAGCCCTACGGGAGGCATTGAAGCTTTCTTT.